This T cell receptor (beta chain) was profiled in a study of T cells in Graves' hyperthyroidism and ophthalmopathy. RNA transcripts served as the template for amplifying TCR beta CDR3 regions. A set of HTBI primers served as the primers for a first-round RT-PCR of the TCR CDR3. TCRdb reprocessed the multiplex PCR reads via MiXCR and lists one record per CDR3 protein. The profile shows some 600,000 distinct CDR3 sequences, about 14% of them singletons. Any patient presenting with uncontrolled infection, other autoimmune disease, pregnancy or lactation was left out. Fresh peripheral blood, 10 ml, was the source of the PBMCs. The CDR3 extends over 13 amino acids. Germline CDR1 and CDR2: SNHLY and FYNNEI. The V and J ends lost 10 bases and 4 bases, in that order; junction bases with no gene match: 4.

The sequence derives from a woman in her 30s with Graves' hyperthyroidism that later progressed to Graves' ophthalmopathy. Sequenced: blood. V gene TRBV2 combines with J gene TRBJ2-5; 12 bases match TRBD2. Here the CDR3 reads CANGLAGLETQYF. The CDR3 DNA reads TGTGCCAACGGACTAGCGGGATTAGAGACCCAGTACTTC.